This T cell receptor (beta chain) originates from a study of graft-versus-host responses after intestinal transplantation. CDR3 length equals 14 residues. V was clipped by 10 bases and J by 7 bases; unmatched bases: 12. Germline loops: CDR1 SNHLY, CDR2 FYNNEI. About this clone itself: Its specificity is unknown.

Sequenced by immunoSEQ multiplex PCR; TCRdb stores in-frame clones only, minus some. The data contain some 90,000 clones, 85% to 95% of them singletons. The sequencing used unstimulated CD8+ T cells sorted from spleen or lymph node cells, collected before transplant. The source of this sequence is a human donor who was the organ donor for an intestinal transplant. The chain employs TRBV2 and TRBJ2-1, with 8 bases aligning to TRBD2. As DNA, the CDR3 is TGTGCCAATGAGGAGGCTAGCGGGTTTAATGAGCAGTTCTTC. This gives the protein CANEEASGFNEQFF.